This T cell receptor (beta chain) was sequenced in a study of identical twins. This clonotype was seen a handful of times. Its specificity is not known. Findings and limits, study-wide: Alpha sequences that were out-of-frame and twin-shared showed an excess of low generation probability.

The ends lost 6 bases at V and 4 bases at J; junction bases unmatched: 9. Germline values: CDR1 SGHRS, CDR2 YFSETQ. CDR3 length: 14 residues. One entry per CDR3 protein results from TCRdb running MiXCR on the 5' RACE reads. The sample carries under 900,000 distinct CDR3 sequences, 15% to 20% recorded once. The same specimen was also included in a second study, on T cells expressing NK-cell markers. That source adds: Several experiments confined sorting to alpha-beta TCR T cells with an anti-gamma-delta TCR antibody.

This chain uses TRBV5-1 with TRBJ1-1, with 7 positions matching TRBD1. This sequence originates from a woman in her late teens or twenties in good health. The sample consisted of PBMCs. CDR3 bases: TGCGCCAGCAAGAAGGGGGCCATGGGCACTGAAGCTTTCTTT. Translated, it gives CASKKGAMGTEAFF.